A single T cell receptor (beta chain) is shown here with its context. Its antigen is unknown. In nominal health when sampled, donors likely had unrecorded immune exposures nonetheless. This sample is part of a study of cytomegalovirus exposure and HLA in healthy donors. Trimming shortened V by 5 bases and J by 4 bases, and 14 bases separated the two germline ends. The CDR3 covers 14 residues. The V gene's germline CDR1 is MNHNS and CDR2 SASEGT. The study's findings and limits: Per published accounts, TCR beta sequences correctly predicted the HLA-A and HLA-B alleles of most subjects. When analyzed later, the rates of TCR association showed variation by HLA locus, with DRB1 the most and HLA-C the fewest.

In the PCR, 60 Vbeta and 13 Jbeta primers were used. Generated by immunoSEQ multiplex PCR, the TCRdb table keeps only in-frame clones and is missing some. There are about 70,000 clones in the sample; 65% to 70% occur only once, and around a sixth lies in the top ten. This clonotype originated in a man between 35 and 55 years old in good health and CMV-seropositive. The J gene is TRBJ1-1, the V gene TRBV6-1; a weak D match, TRBD1 (5 bases). Input material: PBMCs. DNA for the CDR3: TGTGCCAGCAGTTTAGGGGATACGAGCACTGAAGCTTTCTTT. This gives the protein CASSLGDTSTEAFF.